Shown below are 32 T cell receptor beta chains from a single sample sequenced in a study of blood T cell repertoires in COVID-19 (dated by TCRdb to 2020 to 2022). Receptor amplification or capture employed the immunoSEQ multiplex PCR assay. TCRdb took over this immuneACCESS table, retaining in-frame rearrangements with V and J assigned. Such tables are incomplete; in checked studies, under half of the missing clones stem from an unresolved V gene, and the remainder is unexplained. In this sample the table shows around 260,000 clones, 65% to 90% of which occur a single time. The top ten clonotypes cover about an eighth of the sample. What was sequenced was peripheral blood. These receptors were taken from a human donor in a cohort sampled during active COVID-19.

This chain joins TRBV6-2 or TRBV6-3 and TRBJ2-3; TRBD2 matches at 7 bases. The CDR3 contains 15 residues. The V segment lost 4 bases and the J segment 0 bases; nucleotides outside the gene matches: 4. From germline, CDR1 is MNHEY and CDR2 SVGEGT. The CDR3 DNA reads TGTGCCAGCAGTTCACTAGCGAGAAGCACAGATACGCAGTATTTT. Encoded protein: CASSSLARSTDTQYF.

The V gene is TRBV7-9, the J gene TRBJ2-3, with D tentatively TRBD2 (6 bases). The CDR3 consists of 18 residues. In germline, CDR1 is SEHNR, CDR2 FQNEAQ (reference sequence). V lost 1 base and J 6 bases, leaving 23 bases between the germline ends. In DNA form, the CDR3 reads TGTGCCAGCAGCTTAGGGATAGGAGATAGGAGGGGTGACGATACGCAGTATTTT. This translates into CASSLGIGDRRGDDTQYF.

Here the CDR3 DNA reads TGTGCCAGCAGTGAAACCGTCTCTAGCGGGAGGATGACTCAGTACTTC. It specifies CASSETVSSGRMTQYF. V usage is TRBV7-2 and J usage is TRBJ2-7; TRBD2 matches 11 bases. V was clipped by 6 bases and J by 10 bases; unmatched bases: 17. The CDR3 covers 16 residues. CDR1 is SGHTA, CDR2 FQGNSA, per germline.

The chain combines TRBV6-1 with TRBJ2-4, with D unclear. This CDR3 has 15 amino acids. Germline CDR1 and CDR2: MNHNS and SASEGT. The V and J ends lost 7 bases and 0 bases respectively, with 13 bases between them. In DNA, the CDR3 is TGTGCCAGCACAGACCCCCAGGCAGCCAAAAACATTCAGTACTTC. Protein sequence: CASTDPQAAKNIQYF.

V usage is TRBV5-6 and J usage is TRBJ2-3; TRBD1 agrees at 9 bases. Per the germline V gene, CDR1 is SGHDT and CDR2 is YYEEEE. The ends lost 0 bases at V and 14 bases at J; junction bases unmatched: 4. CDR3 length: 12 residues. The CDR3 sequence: CASSLVTGGLYF. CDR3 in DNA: TGTGCCAGCAGCTTGGTGACAGGGGGATTGTATTTT.

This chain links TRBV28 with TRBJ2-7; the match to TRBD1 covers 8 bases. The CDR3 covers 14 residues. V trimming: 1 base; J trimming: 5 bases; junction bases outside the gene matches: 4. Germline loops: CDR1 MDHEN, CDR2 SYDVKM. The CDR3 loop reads CASSLYQGAHEQYF. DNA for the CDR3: TGTGCCAGCAGTTTATATCAGGGGGCCCACGAGCAGTACTTC.

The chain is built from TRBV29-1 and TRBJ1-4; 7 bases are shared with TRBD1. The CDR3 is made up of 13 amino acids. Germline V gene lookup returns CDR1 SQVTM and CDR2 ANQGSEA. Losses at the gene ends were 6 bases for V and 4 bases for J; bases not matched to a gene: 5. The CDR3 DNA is TGCAGCGTGCGGGACAGCCGTAATGAAAAACTGTTTTTT. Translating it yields CSVRDSRNEKLFF.

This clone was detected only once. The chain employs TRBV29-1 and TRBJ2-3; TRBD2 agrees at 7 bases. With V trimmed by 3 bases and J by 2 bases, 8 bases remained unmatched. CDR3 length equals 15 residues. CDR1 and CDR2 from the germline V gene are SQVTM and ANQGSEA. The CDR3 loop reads CSVDGRAGATDTQYF. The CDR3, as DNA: TGCAGCGTTGACGGTCGCGCGGGAGCCACAGATACGCAGTATTTT.

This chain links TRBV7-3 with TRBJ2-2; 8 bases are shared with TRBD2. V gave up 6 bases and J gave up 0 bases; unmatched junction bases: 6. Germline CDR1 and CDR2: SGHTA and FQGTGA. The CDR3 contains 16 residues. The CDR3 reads CASSLTSAANTGELFF. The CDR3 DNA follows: TGTGCCAGCAGTCTGACTAGCGCGGCGAACACCGGGGAGCTGTTTTTT. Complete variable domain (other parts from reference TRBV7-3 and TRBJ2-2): GAGVSQTPSNKVTEKGKYVELRCDPISGHTALYWYRQSLGQGPEFLIYFQGTGAADDSGLPNDRFFAVRPEGSVSTLKIQRTERGDSAVYLCASSLTSAANTGELFFGEGSRLTVL.

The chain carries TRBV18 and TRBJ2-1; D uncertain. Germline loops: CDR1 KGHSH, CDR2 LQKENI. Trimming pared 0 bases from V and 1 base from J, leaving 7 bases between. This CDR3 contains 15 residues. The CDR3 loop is CASSPPSESYNEQFF. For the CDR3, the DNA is TGTGCCAGCTCACCACCGAGCGAATCCTACAATGAGCAGTTCTTC.

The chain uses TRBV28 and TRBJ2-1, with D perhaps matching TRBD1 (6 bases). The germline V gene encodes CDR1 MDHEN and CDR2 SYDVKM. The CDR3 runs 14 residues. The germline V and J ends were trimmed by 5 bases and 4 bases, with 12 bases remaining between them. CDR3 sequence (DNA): TGTGCCAGCAGTATCAGGGGCCGGTACAATGAGCAGTTCTTC. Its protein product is CASSIRGRYNEQFF.

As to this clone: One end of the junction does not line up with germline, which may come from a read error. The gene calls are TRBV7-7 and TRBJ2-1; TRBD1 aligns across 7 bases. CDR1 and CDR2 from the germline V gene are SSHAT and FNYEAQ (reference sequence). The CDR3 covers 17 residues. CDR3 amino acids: CASSLGHGQDLKDEQFF. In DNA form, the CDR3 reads TGTGCTAGCAGCTTAGGACACGGACAGGACCTTAAGGATGAGCAGTTCTTC.

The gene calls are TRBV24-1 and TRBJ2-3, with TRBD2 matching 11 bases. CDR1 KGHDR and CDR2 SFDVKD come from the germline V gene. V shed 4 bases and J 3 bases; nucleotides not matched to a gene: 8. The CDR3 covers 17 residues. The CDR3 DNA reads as TGTGCCACCAGTGAGCGGACTAGCGGGCGCTCTACAGATACGCAGTATTTT. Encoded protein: CATSERTSGRSTDTQYF.

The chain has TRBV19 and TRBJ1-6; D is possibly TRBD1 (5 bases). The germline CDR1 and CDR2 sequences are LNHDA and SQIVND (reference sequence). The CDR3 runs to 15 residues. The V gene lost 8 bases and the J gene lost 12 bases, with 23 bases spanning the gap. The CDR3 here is CASRIRGSQEIPLHF. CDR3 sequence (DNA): TGTGCCAGTCGGATTCGAGGTTCACAGGAAATACCCCTCCACTTT.

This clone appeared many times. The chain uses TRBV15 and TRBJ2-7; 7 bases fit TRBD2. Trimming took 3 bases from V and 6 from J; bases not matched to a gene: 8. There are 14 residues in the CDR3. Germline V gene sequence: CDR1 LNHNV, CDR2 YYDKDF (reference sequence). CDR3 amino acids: CATSRRRENGEQYF. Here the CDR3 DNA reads TGTGCCACCAGCAGGAGGCGGGAGAACGGCGAGCAGTACTTC.

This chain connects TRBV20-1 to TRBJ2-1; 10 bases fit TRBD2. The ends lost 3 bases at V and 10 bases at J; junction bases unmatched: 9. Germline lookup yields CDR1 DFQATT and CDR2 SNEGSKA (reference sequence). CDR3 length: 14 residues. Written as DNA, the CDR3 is TGCAGTGCTAGTTTATTAGCGGGGGGCCACGAGCAGTTCTTC. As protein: CSASLLAGGHEQFF.

CDR3 loop: CASSVAPQGSEETQYF. The CDR3 nucleotides read TGTGCCAGCAGCGTCGCGCCCCAGGGATCGGAAGAGACCCAGTACTTC. The J gene is TRBJ2-5, the V gene TRBV9; maybe TRBD1 (5 bases). Per germline, CDR1 SGDLS and CDR2 YYNGEE. There are 16 residues in the CDR3. Trimming stripped 2 bases from V and 3 bases from J, with 17 bases between. Complete variable domain (other parts from reference TRBV9 and TRBJ2-5): DSGVTQTPKHLITATGQRVTLRCSPRSGDLSVYWYQQSLDQGLQFLIQYYNGEERAKGNILERFSAQQFPDLHSELNLSSLELGDSALYFCASSVAPQGSEETQYFGPGTRLLVL.

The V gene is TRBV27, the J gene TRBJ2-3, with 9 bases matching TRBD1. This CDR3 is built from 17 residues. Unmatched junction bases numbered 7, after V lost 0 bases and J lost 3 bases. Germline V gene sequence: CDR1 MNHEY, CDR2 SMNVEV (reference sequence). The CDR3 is CASSLSSYRGRTDTQYF. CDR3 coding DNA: TGTGCCAGCAGTTTATCGAGCTACAGGGGGCGAACAGATACGCAGTATTTT.

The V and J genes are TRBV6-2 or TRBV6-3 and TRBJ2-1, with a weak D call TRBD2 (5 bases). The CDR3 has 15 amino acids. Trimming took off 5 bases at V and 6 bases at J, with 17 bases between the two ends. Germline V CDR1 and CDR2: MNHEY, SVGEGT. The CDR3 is CASSGGPMTSNEQFF. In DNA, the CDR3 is TGTGCCAGCAGTGGAGGACCTATGACATCCAATGAGCAGTTCTTC.

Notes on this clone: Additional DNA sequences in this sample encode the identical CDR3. As DNA, the CDR3 is TGTGCCAGCAGCCCAACTAGCGGGCCCTACGAGCAGTACTTC. Amino acid sequence: CASSPTSGPYEQYF. The V gene is TRBV7-2, the J gene TRBJ2-7; TRBD2 matches 9 bases. This CDR3 region has 14 residues. The germline V gene has CDR1 SGHTA and CDR2 FQGNSA. V gave up 5 bases and J gave up 2 bases; unmatched junction bases: 4.

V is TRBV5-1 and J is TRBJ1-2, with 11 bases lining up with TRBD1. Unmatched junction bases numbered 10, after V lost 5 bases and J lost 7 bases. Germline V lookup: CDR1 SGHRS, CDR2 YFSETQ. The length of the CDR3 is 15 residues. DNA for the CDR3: TGCGCCAGCAGAAGGTTCCGGACAGGGGGCAGTGGCTACACCTTC. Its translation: CASRRFRTGGSGYTF.

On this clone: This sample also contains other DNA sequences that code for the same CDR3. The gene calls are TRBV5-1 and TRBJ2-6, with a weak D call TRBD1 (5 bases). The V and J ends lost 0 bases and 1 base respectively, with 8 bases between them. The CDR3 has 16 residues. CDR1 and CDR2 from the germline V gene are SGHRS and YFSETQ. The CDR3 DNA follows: TGCGCCAGCAGCTTGGAAGGGGCTTCTGGGGCCAACGTCCTGACTTTC. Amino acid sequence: CASSLEGASGANVLTF.

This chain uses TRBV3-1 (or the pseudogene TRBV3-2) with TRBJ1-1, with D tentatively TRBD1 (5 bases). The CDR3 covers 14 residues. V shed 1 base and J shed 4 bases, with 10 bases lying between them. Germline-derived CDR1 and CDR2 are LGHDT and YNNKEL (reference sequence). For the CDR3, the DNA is TGTGCCAGCAGCCAAGGTGGTCAGGGCACTGAAGCTTTCTTT. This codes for CASSQGGQGTEAFF.

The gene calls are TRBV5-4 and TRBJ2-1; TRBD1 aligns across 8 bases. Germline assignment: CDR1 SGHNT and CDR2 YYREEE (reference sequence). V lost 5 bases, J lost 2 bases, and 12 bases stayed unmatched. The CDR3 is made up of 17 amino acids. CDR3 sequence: CASRPRRTGNAYNEQFF. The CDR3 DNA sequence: TGTGCCAGCAGGCCTAGAAGGACAGGGAACGCCTACAATGAGCAGTTCTTC.

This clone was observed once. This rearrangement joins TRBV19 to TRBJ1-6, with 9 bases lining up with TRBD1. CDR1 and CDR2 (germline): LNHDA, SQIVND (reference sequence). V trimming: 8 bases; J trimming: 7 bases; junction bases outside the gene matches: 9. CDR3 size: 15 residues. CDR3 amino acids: CASSESGTGNSPLHF. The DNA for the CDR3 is TGTGCCAGTTCCGAATCCGGGACAGGGAATTCACCCCTCCACTTT.

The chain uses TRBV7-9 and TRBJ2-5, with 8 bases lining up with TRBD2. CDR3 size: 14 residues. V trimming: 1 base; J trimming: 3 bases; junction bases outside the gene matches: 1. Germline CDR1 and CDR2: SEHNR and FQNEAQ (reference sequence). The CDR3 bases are TGTGCCAGCAGCTTAGGTAGCGGGAAAGAGACCCAGTACTTC. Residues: CASSLGSGKETQYF.

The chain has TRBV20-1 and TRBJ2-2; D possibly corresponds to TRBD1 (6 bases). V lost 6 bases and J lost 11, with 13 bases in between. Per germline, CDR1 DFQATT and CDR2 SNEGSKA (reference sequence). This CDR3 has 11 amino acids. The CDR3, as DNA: TGCAGTGCAAATTCCGGGACAGAGCTGTTTTTT. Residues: CSANSGTELFF.

The chain's CDR3 is CASSFPRRTSGYITQYF. CDR3 coding DNA: TGTGCCAGCAGTTTTCCACGGAGGACTAGCGGATATATTACGCAGTATTTT. The V and J genes are TRBV28 and TRBJ2-3; TRBD2 aligns across 10 bases. Germline V gene lookup returns CDR1 MDHEN and CDR2 SYDVKM. The V segment lost 3 bases and the J segment 8 bases; nucleotides outside the gene matches: 14. The CDR3 consists of 17 residues.

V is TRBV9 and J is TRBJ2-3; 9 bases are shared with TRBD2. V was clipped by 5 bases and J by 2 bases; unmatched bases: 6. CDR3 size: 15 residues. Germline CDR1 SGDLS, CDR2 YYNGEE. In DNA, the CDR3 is TGTGCCAGCAGACAGGGACTAGCCGACACAGATACGCAGTATTTT. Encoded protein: CASRQGLADTDTQYF.

The CDR3 loop reads CASSYGTANYGYTF. Written as DNA, the CDR3 is TGTGCCAGCAGTTACGGAACAGCTAACTATGGCTACACCTTC. The chain employs TRBV6-2 or TRBV6-3 and TRBJ1-2; D is ambiguous. V was clipped by 2 bases and J by 0 bases, with 7 bases between them. The germline CDR1 and CDR2 sequences are MNHEY and SVGEGT. The CDR3 has 14 residues.

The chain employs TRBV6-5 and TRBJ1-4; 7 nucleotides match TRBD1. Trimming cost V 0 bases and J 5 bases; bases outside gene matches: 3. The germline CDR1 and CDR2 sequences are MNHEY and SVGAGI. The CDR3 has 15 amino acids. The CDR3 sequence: CASSYSTGRNEKLFF. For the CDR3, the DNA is TGTGCCAGCAGTTACTCGACAGGGAGGAATGAAAAACTGTTTTTT.

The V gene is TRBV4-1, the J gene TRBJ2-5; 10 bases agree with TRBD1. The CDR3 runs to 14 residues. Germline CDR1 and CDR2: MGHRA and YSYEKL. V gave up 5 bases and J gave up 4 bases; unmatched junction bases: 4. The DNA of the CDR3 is TGCGCCAGCAGCACCTGGACAGGGGGAGAGACCCAGTACTTC. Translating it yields CASSTWTGGETQYF.